Listed below are T cell receptor beta chains from one sample, sequenced in a study of CD8 T cells in Susac syndrome. TCRdb passed the immunoSEQ multiplex PCR reads through MiXCR, listing each CDR3 protein once. Of roughly 28,000 distinct CDR3 sequences listed, approximately 94% are singletons. The sample comprised CD8+ T cells from PBMCs. These receptors all stem from a human donor in good health. Both conserved end residues are part of each CDR3. The D gene is left open where the match is weak. Size is stated for part of the rows, as once, few or many counts, or as a class when the clone is expanded.

clone_size: once
j_call: TRBJ1-5
v_call: TRBV4-3
d_call: -
cdr3_nt: TGCGCCAGCAGCCAAGATTGGGCACAGAGGAATCAGGCGCAGCATTTT
cdr3_aa: CASSQDWAQRNQAQHF

clone_size: -
j_call: TRBJ1-3
v_call: TRBV29-1
d_call: -
cdr3_nt: TGCAGCGTTGAAGATCAGCGGGGCCCTGGAAACACCATATATTTT
cdr3_aa: CSVEDQRGPGNTIYF

clone_size: -
j_call: TRBJ1-1
v_call: TRBV6-2/TRBV6-3
d_call: -
cdr3_nt: TGTGCCAGCAGTTCCCTAAAGATGAACACTGAAGCTTTCTTT
cdr3_aa: CASSSLKMNTEAFF

clone_size: -
j_call: TRBJ1-1
v_call: TRBV7-2
d_call: TRBD1
cdr3_nt: TGTGCCAGCAGCTTAGGGGACAGGGGAACGGAAGCTTTCTTT
cdr3_aa: CASSLGDRGTEAFF

clone_size: -
j_call: TRBJ1-2
v_call: TRBV27
d_call: -
cdr3_nt: TGTGCCAGCAGTTTTCCCGGGGGCTATGGCTACACCTTC
cdr3_aa: CASSFPGGYGYTF

clone_size: -
j_call: TRBJ2-5
v_call: TRBV2
d_call: -
cdr3_nt: TGTGCCAGCAGTTCTGAAGGGTACCAAGAGGCGCAGTACTTC
cdr3_aa: CASSSEGYQEAQYF

clone_size: once
j_call: TRBJ2-7
v_call: TRBV13
d_call: -
cdr3_nt: TGTGCCAGCAGCTCCAGGACTCAAACCCCCTACGAGCAGTACTTC
cdr3_aa: CASSSRTQTPYEQYF

clone_size: -
j_call: TRBJ2-3
v_call: TRBV7-9
d_call: -
cdr3_nt: TGTGCCAGCAGCCCCAGGGGAGATACGCAGTATTTT
cdr3_aa: CASSPRGDTQYF

clone_size: -
j_call: TRBJ1-2
v_call: TRBV20-1
d_call: -
cdr3_nt: TGCAGTGCTGTTCACAGAGCTAACTATGGCTACACCTTC
cdr3_aa: CSAVHRANYGYTF

clone_size: -
j_call: TRBJ1-1
v_call: TRBV12-3/TRBV12-4
d_call: -
cdr3_nt: TGTGCCAGCAGACCCGGGGAGAACACTGAAGCTTTCTTT
cdr3_aa: CASRPGENTEAFF

clone_size: -
j_call: TRBJ2-1
v_call: TRBV7-9
d_call: TRBD1
cdr3_nt: TGTGCCGGGCGGACAGGGTCGAACTACAATGAGCAGTTCTTC
cdr3_aa: CAGRTGSNYNEQFF

clone_size: -
j_call: TRBJ1-3
v_call: TRBV4-3
d_call: -
cdr3_nt: TGCGCCAGCAGCCAAGAGGCAGGGCTCTCTGGAAACACCATATATTTT
cdr3_aa: CASSQEAGLSGNTIYF

clone_size: -
j_call: TRBJ2-1
v_call: TRBV7-2
d_call: -
cdr3_nt: TGTGCCAGCAGCCCATACGGGGGATCCTACAATGAGCAGTTCTTC
cdr3_aa: CASSPYGGSYNEQFF

clone_size: -
j_call: TRBJ1-1
v_call: TRBV7-9
d_call: -
cdr3_nt: TGTGCCAGCAGCTCGGACAGAACTGAAGCTTTCTTT
cdr3_aa: CASSSDRTEAFF

clone_size: once
j_call: TRBJ1-1
v_call: TRBV30
d_call: -
cdr3_nt: TGTGCCTGGAGAGCGGGACTTCCAAAAATCAACACTGAAGCTTTCTTT
cdr3_aa: CAWRAGLPKINTEAFF

clone_size: -
j_call: TRBJ1-1
v_call: TRBV7-2
d_call: -
cdr3_nt: TGTGCCAGCAGCCTCGACGACCTGTACACTGAAGCTTTCTTT
cdr3_aa: CASSLDDLYTEAFF

clone_size: -
j_call: TRBJ2-1
v_call: TRBV11-2
d_call: TRBD2
cdr3_nt: TGTGCCAGCAGCTTAGGTCGGGCTAGCGGGGGGGCATCCTACAATGAGCAGTTCTTC
cdr3_aa: CASSLGRASGGASYNEQFF

clone_size: -
j_call: TRBJ1-5
v_call: TRBV5-1
d_call: -
cdr3_nt: TGCGCCAGCAGATTGGACAGCCCCAATCAGCCCCAGCATTTT
cdr3_aa: CASRLDSPNQPQHF

clone_size: -
j_call: TRBJ2-6
v_call: TRBV6-2/TRBV6-3
d_call: TRBD2
cdr3_nt: TGTGCCAGCAGCTCCCGGGGGGGTGCCGGGGCCAACGTCCTGACTTTC
cdr3_aa: CASSSRGGAGANVLTF

clone_size: -
j_call: TRBJ2-1
v_call: TRBV6-6
d_call: -
cdr3_nt: TGTGCCAGCAGTTACTCAGGGGAAGGGAACAATGAGCAGTTCTTC
cdr3_aa: CASSYSGEGNNEQFF

clone_size: -
j_call: TRBJ2-2
v_call: TRBV6-2/TRBV6-3
d_call: -
cdr3_nt: TGTGCCAGCAACCCGAACACCGGGGAGCTGTTTTTT
cdr3_aa: CASNPNTGELFF

clone_size: -
j_call: TRBJ2-5
v_call: TRBV6-1
d_call: TRBD1
cdr3_nt: TGTGCCAGCCTCGGTCAGGGGGCCGCTATCGAGACCCAGTACTTC
cdr3_aa: CASLGQGAAIETQYF

clone_size: -
j_call: TRBJ1-5
v_call: TRBV12-5
d_call: -
cdr3_nt: TGTGCTAGTGGCTACACCAACTGGGACAGCAATCAGCCCCAGCATTTT
cdr3_aa: CASGYTNWDSNQPQHF

clone_size: -
j_call: TRBJ1-2
v_call: TRBV7-9
d_call: -
cdr3_nt: TGTGCCAGCAGCCCCGAACCAGGACAGAGCTACTATGGCTACACCTTC
cdr3_aa: CASSPEPGQSYYGYTF

clone_size: -
j_call: TRBJ1-2
v_call: TRBV7-8
d_call: -
cdr3_nt: TGTGCCAGCAGCTTAGCCCGTGGCGGAGGGCACTATGGCTACACCTTC
cdr3_aa: CASSLARGGGHYGYTF

clone_size: once
j_call: TRBJ1-1
v_call: TRBV27
d_call: -
cdr3_nt: TGTGCCAGCCAGTTTACAGCGGGGACTGAAGCTTTCTTT
cdr3_aa: CASQFTAGTEAFF

clone_size: -
j_call: TRBJ2-5
v_call: TRBV29-1
d_call: -
cdr3_nt: TGCAGTATTGGGGGGCAGTATGAAGAGACCCAGTACTTC
cdr3_aa: CSIGGQYEETQYF

clone_size: -
j_call: TRBJ2-7
v_call: TRBV12-3/TRBV12-4
d_call: TRBD1
cdr3_nt: TGTGCCAGCATTTCGACCAGACAGGGGCTCTTCCCCCTAAACGAGCAGTACTTC
cdr3_aa: CASISTRQGLFPLNEQYF

clone_size: -
j_call: TRBJ2-1
v_call: TRBV5-6
d_call: TRBD2
cdr3_nt: TGTGCCAGCAGCCCGGAGATAGGACTAGCGGGGGGCCCCTACAATGAGCAGTTCTTC
cdr3_aa: CASSPEIGLAGGPYNEQFF

clone_size: -
j_call: TRBJ2-3
v_call: TRBV5-1
d_call: TRBD1
cdr3_nt: TGCGCCAGCAGCCCGGGACAGGGGGCCGCAGATACGCAGTATTTT
cdr3_aa: CASSPGQGAADTQYF

clone_size: -
j_call: TRBJ2-1
v_call: TRBV9
d_call: -
cdr3_nt: TGTGCCAGCAGCGTTTCCCGCCCAGGGAGCAACAATGAGCAGTTCTTC
cdr3_aa: CASSVSRPGSNNEQFF

clone_size: -
j_call: TRBJ2-1
v_call: TRBV7-9
d_call: -
cdr3_nt: TGTGCCAGCAGCGGGCGGAATGGGAGCTCCTACAATGAGCAGTTCTTC
cdr3_aa: CASSGRNGSSYNEQFF

clone_size: -
j_call: TRBJ2-7
v_call: TRBV4-1
d_call: -
cdr3_nt: TGCGCCAGCAGCCAAGAAACAGTCGATCGCTACGAGCAGTACTTC
cdr3_aa: CASSQETVDRYEQYF

clone_size: -
j_call: TRBJ2-1
v_call: TRBV5-1
d_call: -
cdr3_nt: TGCGCCAGCGGAGAAGCGGACTACAATGAGCAGTTCTTC
cdr3_aa: CASGEADYNEQFF

clone_size: -
j_call: TRBJ1-5
v_call: TRBV20-1
d_call: -
cdr3_nt: TGCAGTGCTAGAGATACTAGGGAAACTCAGCCCCAGCATTTT
cdr3_aa: CSARDTRETQPQHF

clone_size: -
j_call: TRBJ2-2
v_call: TRBV29-1
d_call: -
cdr3_nt: TGCAGCGTGTTGACAGTGAACACCGGGGAGCTGTTTTTT
cdr3_aa: CSVLTVNTGELFF

clone_size: -
j_call: TRBJ2-2
v_call: TRBV7-2
d_call: -
cdr3_nt: TGTGCCAGCAGCTTTACAGGGACGCCACACACCGGGGAGCTGTTTTTT
cdr3_aa: CASSFTGTPHTGELFF

clone_size: -
j_call: TRBJ1-6
v_call: TRBV5-1
d_call: TRBD1
cdr3_nt: TGCGCCAGCAGCTTAGACAGGGGCCCCTCACCCCTCCACTTT
cdr3_aa: CASSLDRGPSPLHF

clone_size: -
j_call: TRBJ2-1
v_call: TRBV9
d_call: -
cdr3_nt: TGTGCCAGCAGCGTAGTTTCCCGAGCGGCGGCGAACTACAATGAGCAGTTCTTC
cdr3_aa: CASSVVSRAAANYNEQFF

clone_size: -
j_call: TRBJ1-1
v_call: TRBV12-3/TRBV12-4
d_call: -
cdr3_nt: TGTGCCAGCAGTTCCCTCGTGGATAGCACTGAAGCTTTCTTT
cdr3_aa: CASSSLVDSTEAFF

clone_size: -
j_call: TRBJ2-7
v_call: TRBV2
d_call: -
cdr3_nt: TGTGCCAGCAGTGAATTAGCAGGGAGATACGAGCAGTACTTC
cdr3_aa: CASSELAGRYEQYF

clone_size: once
j_call: TRBJ2-7
v_call: TRBV19
d_call: TRBD1
cdr3_nt: TGTGCCAGTAGTCCGGACAGGGTATCCTACGAGCAGTACTTC
cdr3_aa: CASSPDRVSYEQYF

clone_size: -
j_call: TRBJ1-5
v_call: TRBV23-1
d_call: TRBD1
cdr3_nt: TGCGCCAGCAGTCAATGCCCGAGACAGGGGCCCGATACCGGTAGCAATCAGCCCCAGCATTTT
cdr3_aa: CASSQCPRQGPDTGSNQPQHF

clone_size: -
j_call: TRBJ1-1
v_call: TRBV29-1
d_call: -
cdr3_nt: TGCAGCGTTGTAAACTCTCGGGAGGCTGGTGAAGCTTTCTTT
cdr3_aa: CSVVNSREAGEAFF

clone_size: -
j_call: TRBJ1-4
v_call: TRBV3-1
d_call: TRBD1
cdr3_nt: TGTGCCAGCAGCCAAGAGGGGGGGACAGGGGCCGAAAAACTGTTTTTT
cdr3_aa: CASSQEGGTGAEKLFF

clone_size: -
j_call: TRBJ2-3
v_call: TRBV6-6
d_call: -
cdr3_nt: TGTGCCAGCAGTTACTCGGCAGGGGCTGGCACAGATACGCAGTATTTT
cdr3_aa: CASSYSAGAGTDTQYF

clone_size: -
j_call: TRBJ2-2
v_call: TRBV19
d_call: -
cdr3_nt: TGTGCCAGTAGTATAAATGGGGCAGGGGAGAACACCGGGGAGCTGTTTTTT
cdr3_aa: CASSINGAGENTGELFF

clone_size: -
j_call: TRBJ2-7
v_call: TRBV5-1
d_call: TRBD2
cdr3_nt: TGCGCCAGCAGGCCCTTTACGCGGGAGACGGGGGAGCAGTACTTC
cdr3_aa: CASRPFTRETGEQYF

clone_size: once
j_call: TRBJ1-3
v_call: TRBV11-2
d_call: TRBD1
cdr3_nt: TGTGCCAGCAGCTTACCGGGACAGGGTATCGACACCATATATTTT
cdr3_aa: CASSLPGQGIDTIYF

clone_size: -
j_call: TRBJ2-7
v_call: TRBV7-9
d_call: -
cdr3_nt: TGTGCCAGCAGCTCCCAACTCGCCTCCTACGAGCAGTACTTC
cdr3_aa: CASSSQLASYEQYF

clone_size: -
j_call: TRBJ1-4
v_call: TRBV20-1
d_call: -
cdr3_nt: TGCAGTGCTAGTACACAGGGTAATGAAAAACTGTTTTTT
cdr3_aa: CSASTQGNEKLFF

clone_size: -
j_call: TRBJ2-7
v_call: TRBV9
d_call: TRBD1
cdr3_nt: TGTGCCAGCAGCGTAGAAGGACAGGGGTTCGCCGAGCAGTACTTC
cdr3_aa: CASSVEGQGFAEQYF

clone_size: -
j_call: TRBJ2-5
v_call: TRBV11-2
d_call: TRBD1
cdr3_nt: TGTGCCAGCAGCTCTCCCGGGACAGGGGTTATTGAGACCCAGTACTTC
cdr3_aa: CASSSPGTGVIETQYF

clone_size: -
j_call: TRBJ1-3
v_call: TRBV7-6
d_call: -
cdr3_nt: TGTGCCAGCAGCCTACGAGACGGGAACACCATATATTTT
cdr3_aa: CASSLRDGNTIYF

clone_size: -
j_call: TRBJ1-6
v_call: TRBV20-1
d_call: -
cdr3_nt: TGCAGTGCTAGGGACTCGGGCGGTAATTCACCCCTCCACTTT
cdr3_aa: CSARDSGGNSPLHF

clone_size: -
j_call: TRBJ2-1
v_call: TRBV5-4
d_call: TRBD2
cdr3_nt: TGTGCCAGCAGTCACCTAGCGGGGGGGCCCAATGAGCAGTTCTTC
cdr3_aa: CASSHLAGGPNEQFF

clone_size: once
j_call: TRBJ2-5
v_call: TRBV3-1
d_call: TRBD2
cdr3_nt: TGTGCCAGCAGCCAAGATAAAGGACTAGCGGGGGGGAAGACCCAGTACTTC
cdr3_aa: CASSQDKGLAGGKTQYF

clone_size: -
j_call: TRBJ2-3
v_call: TRBV2
d_call: -
cdr3_nt: TGTGCCAGCAAATCAGATAGTCAGGGACGCACAGATACGCAGTATTTT
cdr3_aa: CASKSDSQGRTDTQYF

clone_size: -
j_call: TRBJ2-7
v_call: TRBV20-1
d_call: -
cdr3_nt: TGCAGTGCAGAATCCGGGACGGGATCCTACGAGCAGTACTTC
cdr3_aa: CSAESGTGSYEQYF